The 18 T cell receptor beta chains below were found in one sample sequenced in a study of vaccination and CD4 T cells after COVID-19. These receptors' targets are unknown. Treatment denoted: approximately 11-day PBMC culture with coronavirus spike peptide pools or control peptides (ViraFEST assay). The Oncomine TCR Beta short-read assay was applied to DNA of cultured CD4+ T cells. TCRdb re-derived calls from the PCR reads in MiXCR, one entry per CDR3 protein. The data contain over 6,500 distinct CDR3 sequences, about a fifth of them singletons. The material sequenced was CD4+ T cells from blood, cultured in vitro, taken after SARS-CoV-2 vaccination. Receptor source: a human donor who had recovered from COVID-19.

This clonotype is medium-sized within its sample. The rearrangement uses TRBV7-2 and TRBJ1-1, with 7 bases lining up with TRBD1. Germline loops: CDR1 SGHTA, CDR2 FQGNSA. V dropped 1 base and J dropped 8; count of bases not matched to a gene: 10. The CDR3 contains 15 residues. The DNA of the CDR3 is TGTGCCAGCAGCTTAGATTGGGCAGGGGGGTGGGAAGCTTTCTTT. This sequence encodes CASSLDWAGGWEAFF.

This rearrangement joins TRBV7-2 to TRBJ2-1; TRBD2 agrees at 16 bases. CDR1 and CDR2 from the germline V gene are SGHTA and FQGNSA. After removal of 0 bases from V and 0 bases from J, the junction contained 5 bases not matched to a gene. The length of the CDR3 is 20 residues. The CDR3: CASSLAGTSGRGGSYNEQFF. The CDR3, as DNA: TGTGCCAGCAGCTTAGCCGGGACTAGCGGGAGGGGGGGCTCCTACAATGAGCAGTTCTTC.

V usage is TRBV18 and J usage is TRBJ1-2; TRBD1 matches at 7 bases. In germline, CDR1 is KGHSH, CDR2 LQKENI. After removal of 2 bases from V and 2 bases from J, the junction contained 5 bases not matched to a gene. This CDR3 spans 15 amino acids. The CDR3 DNA is TGTGCCAGCTCACCAAACCAGGGGGAGAACTATGGCTACACCTTC. It specifies CASSPNQGENYGYTF.

This clonotype was detected ten times or more. This chain uses TRBV20-1 with TRBJ2-3; D ambiguous. The CDR3 length is 13 residues. Germline assignment: CDR1 DFQATT and CDR2 SNEGSKA (reference sequence). The ends were cut back, 1 base at V and 2 bases at J, with 7 bases in the middle. CDR3 nucleotide sequence: TGCAGTGCTAGAGTAGTTGACACAGATACGCAGTATTTT. Its protein is CSARVVDTDTQYF.

This clonotype has a handful of counts. V usage is TRBV6-1 and J usage is TRBJ1-1; 8 nucleotides match TRBD1. Germline V gives CDR1 MNHNS, CDR2 SASEGT. The CDR3 loop spans 16 amino acids. V lost 5 bases, J lost 5 bases, and 13 bases stayed unmatched. CDR3 sequence reads: CASSPAPTGVRTEAFF. Here the CDR3 DNA reads TGTGCCAGCAGTCCTGCTCCGACAGGGGTGAGGACTGAAGCTTTCTTT.

In this sample, this clonotype turned up a few times. The chain joins TRBV4-2 to TRBJ1-6, with D possibly being TRBD1 (5 bases). Trimming removed 10 bases at V and 6 bases at J, with 16 bases between. Germline V gives CDR1 LGHNA, CDR2 YNFKEQ. The CDR3 contains 14 residues. CDR3 nucleotide sequence: TGTGCCAACTACAGGTTCGGGGGTAATTCACCCCTCCACTTT. Amino acid sequence: CANYRFGGNSPLHF.

The rearrangement uses TRBV20-1 and TRBJ1-4, with D perhaps matching TRBD1 (5 bases). The CDR3 contains 13 residues. Germline CDR1 DFQATT, CDR2 SNEGSKA (reference sequence). Trimming shortened V by 5 bases and J by 7 bases, and 14 bases separated the two germline ends. CDR3 protein: CSASRVVGEKLFF. The CDR3 bases are TGCAGTGCTTCCAGGGTGGTAGGTGAAAAACTGTTTTTT.

The rearrangement links TRBV19 to TRBJ2-7; D gene unclear. The V end lost 8 bases, the J end lost 0 bases, and 11 bases lay between the germline ends. From germline, CDR1 is LNHDA and CDR2 SQIVND (reference sequence). This CDR3 region has 13 residues. The CDR3 spells CASRMQSSYEQYF. The CDR3 nucleotides are TGTGCCAGTCGCATGCAGTCCTCCTACGAGCAGTACTTC.

By share, this clonotype ranks as medium-sized. Mismatch with germline at one junction end may stem from a read error. J is TRBJ2-7 and V is TRBV6-5; 9 bases are a match to TRBD1. The germline CDR1 and CDR2 sequences are MNHEY and SVGAGI. This CDR3 region has 15 residues. The CDR3: CASSNSGQGVYEQYF. CDR3 sequence (DNA): TGTGCCAGCAGTAACTCGGGACAGGGTGTCTACGAGCAGTACTTC.

The rearrangement links TRBV5-1 to TRBJ2-5, with 9 bases identical to TRBD2. V was clipped by 4 bases and J by 5 bases; unmatched bases: 9. This CDR3 region has 15 residues. Germline-derived CDR1 and CDR2 are SGHRS and YFSETQ. The CDR3 region has the DNA TGCGCCAGCAGCCCGGGACTAGCAACCATGGAGACCCAGTACTTC. Protein: CASSPGLATMETQYF.

This sequence joins TRBV11-1 and TRBJ2-5; a possible D gene is TRBD2 (6 bases). Germline values: CDR1 SGHAT, CDR2 FQDESV (reference sequence). V shed 1 base and J shed 5 bases, with 17 bases lying between them. The length of the CDR3 is 16 residues. The CDR3 DNA reads as TGTGCCAGCAGCTTAGTGGGGGGAACGGGTGCGGAGACCCAGTACTTC. Its translation: CASSLVGGTGAETQYF.

In its sample, this clonotype was seen many times. The chain is built from TRBV20-1 and TRBJ1-1, with D maybe TRBD1 (6 bases). The CDR3 contains 15 residues. Germline V gene sequence: CDR1 DFQATT, CDR2 SNEGSKA (reference sequence). Trimming stripped 8 bases from V and 11 bases from J, with 30 bases between. CDR3 sequence reads: CSSNPGASVDTVAFF. The DNA for the CDR3 is TGCAGTTCCAACCCGGGGGCCTCCGTTGACACTGTGGCTTTCTTT.

This clonotype was recorded a few times. V usage is TRBV18 and J usage is TRBJ1-5, with D possibly TRBD1 on 6 matching bases. The CDR3 covers 13 residues. Germline V lookup: CDR1 KGHSH, CDR2 LQKENI. Trimming shortened V by 5 bases and J by 5 bases, and 10 bases separated the two germline ends. In nucleotides, the CDR3 is TGTGCCAGCTCATCCAACAGGGATCAGCCCCAGCATTTT. Translating gives CASSSNRDQPQHF.

The V call is TRBV6-2 or TRBV6-3, the J call TRBJ1-6; the D is unclear. Germline V gene data show CDR1 as MNHEY and CDR2 as SVGEGT. CDR3 length equals 16 residues. V shed 7 bases and J shed 0 bases, with 13 bases lying between them. The CDR3 DNA reads TGTGCCAGCAAGCCTCCTAGCAGCTCCTATAATTCACCCCTCCACTTT. This encodes CASKPPSSSYNSPLHF.

V gene TRBV5-1 combines with J gene TRBJ1-5; D unresolved. CDR1 is SGHRS and CDR2 is YFSETQ in the germline V gene. Trimming took off 4 bases at V and 6 bases at J, with 11 bases between the two ends. The CDR3 contains 13 residues. This chain's CDR3 is CASSAGVSQPQHF. The DNA of the CDR3 is TGCGCCAGCAGCGCCGGTGTAAGTCAGCCCCAGCATTTT.

This clonotype is classed as medium-sized (0.01 to 0.1%). The chain employs TRBV20-1 and TRBJ2-1, with D unclear. CDR1 DFQATT and CDR2 SNEGSKA come from the germline V gene (reference sequence). V lost 0 bases to trimming and J lost 3 bases, with 9 bases between them. There are 14 residues in the CDR3. This CDR3 reads CSARDIGSYNEQFF. The CDR3 DNA follows: TGCAGTGCTAGAGATATCGGCAGCTACAATGAGCAGTTCTTC.

This clonotype occurred many times. The chain couples TRBV7-6 to TRBJ2-7; the match to TRBD1 covers 8 bases. CDR1 and CDR2 from the germline V gene are SGHVS and FNYEAQ. The CDR3 runs 16 residues. J was trimmed by 1 base and V by 5 bases; bases with no gene match: 10. DNA of the CDR3: TGTGCCAGCAGCCCTGCAGGGGGCGGCAAGTCCTACGAGCAGTACTTC. Translating gives CASSPAGGGKSYEQYF.

This clonotype has a handful of counts. The V gene is TRBV29-1, the J gene TRBJ2-7; D gene uncertain. V dropped 0 bases and J dropped 4 bases, with 10 bases sitting between them. CDR1 is SQVTM and CDR2 is ANQGSEA in the germline V gene. This CDR3 comprises 13 residues. The CDR3 nucleotides read TGCAGCGTTGAAGAGGCCCAAGGATACGAGCAGTACTTC. Its translation: CSVEEAQGYEQYF.